This is a list of T cell receptor beta chains from one sample in a study of neurological immune-mediated disorders. TCRdb ran MiXCR on the 5' RACE reads and lists one entry per CDR3 protein. Of about 65,000 distinct CDR3 sequences listed, around 4% are singletons. What was sequenced was PBMCs. Every receptor here comes from a man in his fifties with multiple sclerosis. The CDR3 runs from the conserved cysteine through the conserved F or W.

j_gene,len,v_gene,CDR3aa
TRBJ1-2,15,TRBV5-1,CASSRNGQATYGYTF
TRBJ1-6,12,TRBV7-6,CASSSDRSPLHF
TRBJ2-5,15,TRBV6-5,CASSYSWERVQTQYF
TRBJ1-2,12,TRBV29-1,CSVASGGGGYTF
TRBJ2-7,14,TRBV19,CASKPVAGSYEQYF
TRBJ2-3,14,TRBV10-2,CASNRQGVGDTQYF
TRBJ1-6,15,TRBV12-3/TRBV12-4,CASSRGQGGNSPLNF
TRBJ2-1,14,TRBV12-3/TRBV12-4,CASSPSGVNNEQFF
TRBJ1-4,14,TRBV5-5,CASSLRAANEKLFF
TRBJ2-3,14,TRBV7-9,CASSLSGRTDTQYF
TRBJ2-1,14,TRBV20-1,CSARDRPLSGEQFF
TRBJ1-3,15,TRBV7-9,CASSLQGASGNTIYF
TRBJ1-1,14,TRBV5-1,CASSLPQTNTEAFF
TRBJ2-3,15,TRBV10-3,CAISALWAITDTQYF
TRBJ1-1,12,TRBV7-9,CASSPDSSEAFF
TRBJ2-2,13,TRBV29-1,CSTGGAGTGELFF
TRBJ1-1,14,TRBV20-1,CSASPGQVITEAFF
TRBJ2-1,16,TRBV9,CASSVVGGGGYNEQFF
TRBJ1-3,16,TRBV4-3,CASSQDRVSSGNTIYF
TRBJ1-1,15,TRBV12-3/TRBV12-4,CASSLGQGSNTEAFF
TRBJ1-2,10,TRBV20-1,CSARNPGYTF
TRBJ2-1,19,TRBV24-1,CATSEAPSGQGRSYNEQFF
TRBJ1-6,13,TRBV18,CASSPSKASPLHF
TRBJ1-2,12,TRBV24-1,CATSESVGTYTF
TRBJ2-5,14,TRBV20-1,CSATWTGTQETQYF
TRBJ1-1,15,TRBV20-1,CSARDVTGLNTEAFF
TRBJ1-1,11,TRBV6-5,CASGRNTEAFF
TRBJ2-5,14,TRBV6-6,CASSQGRTQETQYF
TRBJ2-6,18,TRBV24-1,CATSDLGTGGFGANVLTF
TRBJ1-4,15,TRBV6-5,CASSPLGGFGEKLFF
TRBJ2-2,14,TRBV7-8,CASSRTGNTGELFF
TRBJ2-3,14,TRBV3-1,CASSQGRGPISQYF
TRBJ1-1,13,TRBV25-1,CASSELGHTEAFF
TRBJ2-6,14,TRBV5-1,CASSGGSGAKVLTF
TRBJ2-3,13,TRBV29-1,CSVVRHLTDTQYF
TRBJ2-5,16,TRBV12-3/TRBV12-4,CASSLGTGGFGETQYF
TRBJ1-1,17,TRBV20-1,CSARGSPGQQGNTEAFF
TRBJ2-1,14,TRBV5-1,CASSPGTVNNEQFF
TRBJ2-1,14,TRBV14,CASSQVSSFDEQFF
TRBJ1-6,17,TRBV4-1,CASSQEGGQPYNSPLNF
TRBJ2-2,15,TRBV28,CASSLGTSGTGELFF
TRBJ1-2,13,TRBV3-1,CASSQAGSYGYTF
TRBJ2-1,15,TRBV4-1,CASSKQSNSYNEQFF
TRBJ1-6,14,TRBV6-5,CATQLGQGLSPLHF
TRBJ2-7,13,TRBV7-9,CASSPSMSYEQYF
TRBJ2-5,12,TRBV5-1,CASSFSSETQYF
TRBJ2-3,16,TRBV5-1,CASSPAGTGGTDTQYF
TRBJ1-5,15,TRBV11-2,CASSLGGQGYQPQHF
TRBJ2-2,14,TRBV5-1,CASSLGAVTGELFF
TRBJ2-5,13,TRBV12-3/TRBV12-4,CASSETVKGAQYF
TRBJ2-1,12,TRBV7-9,CASSFPGNEQFF
TRBJ2-7,15,TRBV20-1,CSARDSGGISYEQYF
TRBJ2-1,13,TRBV5-1,CASSSDRGREQFF
TRBJ2-7,14,TRBV5-1,CASSLNSLTYEQYF
TRBJ1-2,15,TRBV7-9,CASSQGQGGNYGYTF